The sequence of this T cell receptor delta chain was determined in a study of gamma-delta chains in newborns, infants, children. Study overall: Microbial exposure reportedly drives polyclonal innate γδ T cell expansion after birth.

Per the germline V gene, CDR1 is TSWWSYY and CDR2 is QGS. Trimming cost V 4 bases and J 4 bases, with 28 bases left between them. This CDR3 is 19 amino acids long. TCRdb reanalyzed the reads using CATT. The sample has around 11,000 delta-chain clones; 3.5% are singletons. The V call is TRDV1, the J call TRDJ1; D tentatively reads TRDD2 or TRDD3 (5 bases each). The source material was blood. The TCR comes from a child who was a newborn, infant or young child, either healthy, febrile or measles-vaccinated (not recorded which). The CDR3 sequence is CALGATSLPVVGFVDKLIF. The CDR3 DNA is TGTGCTCTTGGGGCAACTTCCCTCCCCGTGGTGGGGTTTGTCGATAAACTCATCTTT.